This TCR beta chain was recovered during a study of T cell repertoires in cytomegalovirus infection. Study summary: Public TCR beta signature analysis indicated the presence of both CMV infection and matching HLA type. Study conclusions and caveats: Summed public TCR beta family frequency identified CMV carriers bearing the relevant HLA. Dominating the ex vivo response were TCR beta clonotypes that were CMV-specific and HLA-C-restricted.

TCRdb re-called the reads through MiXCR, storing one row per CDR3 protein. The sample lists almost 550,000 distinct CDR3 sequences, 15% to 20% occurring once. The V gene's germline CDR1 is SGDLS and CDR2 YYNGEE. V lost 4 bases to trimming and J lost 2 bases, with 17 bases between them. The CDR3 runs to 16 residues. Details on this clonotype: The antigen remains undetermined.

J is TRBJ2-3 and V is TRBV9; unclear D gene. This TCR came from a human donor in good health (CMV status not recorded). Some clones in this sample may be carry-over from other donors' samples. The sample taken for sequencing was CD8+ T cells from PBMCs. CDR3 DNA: TGTGCCAGCAGCCCTCGTGGAAGGGATCTCACAGATACGCAGTATTTT. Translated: CASSPRGRDLTDTQYF.